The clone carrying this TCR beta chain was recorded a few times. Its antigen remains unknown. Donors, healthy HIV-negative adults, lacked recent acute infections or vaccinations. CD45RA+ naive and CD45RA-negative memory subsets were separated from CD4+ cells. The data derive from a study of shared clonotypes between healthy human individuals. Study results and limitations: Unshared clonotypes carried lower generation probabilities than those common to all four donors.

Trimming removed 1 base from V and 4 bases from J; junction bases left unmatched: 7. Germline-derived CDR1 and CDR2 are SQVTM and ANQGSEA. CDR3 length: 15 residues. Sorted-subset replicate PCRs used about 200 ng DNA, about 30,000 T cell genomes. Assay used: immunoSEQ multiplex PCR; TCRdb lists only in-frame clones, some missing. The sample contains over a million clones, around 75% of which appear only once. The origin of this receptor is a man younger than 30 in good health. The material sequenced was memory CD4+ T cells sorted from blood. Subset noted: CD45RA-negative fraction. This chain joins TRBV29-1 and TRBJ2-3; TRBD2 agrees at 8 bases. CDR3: CSVEGGSGRADTQYF. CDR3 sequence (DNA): TGCAGCGTTGAAGGGGGAAGCGGGAGAGCAGATACGCAGTATTTT.